A single sample gave rise to the 27 T cell receptor beta chains below, sequenced in a study of cytomegalovirus exposure and HLA in healthy donors. The primer mix had 60 Vbeta and 13 Jbeta primers. Profiling relied on immunoSEQ multiplex PCR, and the TCRdb table lists in-frame clones only, not all of them. The sample holds more than 75,000 clones; under 80% are singletons and the top ten take about 9.1%. Sequences were obtained from PBMCs. The receptor source for this set is a man aged 40-49 years in good health and CMV-seropositive.

The J gene is TRBJ1-5, the V gene TRBV4-1; 7 bases agree with TRBD1. V lost 0 bases and J lost 3; bases outside the gene matches: 14. Germline-derived CDR1 and CDR2 are MGHRA and YSYEKL. This CDR3 contains 19 residues. The CDR3 is CASSQDQKGGTEYNQPQHF. The CDR3, as DNA: TGCGCCAGCAGCCAAGATCAGAAAGGGGGGACAGAATACAATCAGCCCCAGCATTTT.

The genes are TRBV6-4 and TRBJ2-1; the match to TRBD2 covers 14 bases. J lost 6 bases, V lost 2 bases, and 0 bases had no gene match. Germline V CDR1 and CDR2: MRHNA, SNTAGT. The CDR3 loop spans 15 amino acids. DNA of the CDR3: TGTGCCAGCAGTGACGGGACTAGCGGGGGCAATGAGCAGTTCTTC. Translation gives CASSDGTSGGNEQFF.

This clone was recorded once. The CDR3 DNA reads as TGTGCCAGCAGCCATCCGGGACAGGGGGCGACATATGGCTACACCTTC. Translating gives CASSHPGQGATYGYTF. V usage is TRBV11-1 and J usage is TRBJ1-2; TRBD1 aligns across 12 bases. The CDR3 has 16 residues. The germline gives CDR1 SGHAT, CDR2 FQDESV (reference sequence). After removal of 5 bases from V and 5 bases from J, the junction contained 9 bases not matched to a gene.

This chain joins TRBV4-1 and TRBJ2-1; 7 nucleotides match TRBD1. The trim removed 2 bases at V and 9 bases at J, leaving 7 bases unmatched. The CDR3 length is 14 residues. The V gene's germline CDR1 is MGHRA and CDR2 YSYEKL. CDR3 nucleotides: TGCGCCAGCAGCCAAAGGACAGGTGGCCTTGAGCAGTTCTTC. Protein sequence: CASSQRTGGLEQFF.

This clone was detected a few times. The chain is built from TRBV28 and TRBJ1-1, with TRBD1 as a possible D gene (5 bases). Germline V lookup: CDR1 MDHEN, CDR2 SYDVKM. V was cut by 6 bases and J by 5 bases, with 19 bases left in between. The CDR3 spans 15 residues. DNA for the CDR3: TGTGCCAGCAGCCCAGGCGGCGGGGCATGGACTGAAGCTTTCTTT. Its translation: CASSPGGGAWTEAFF. Filled out from reference TRBV28 and TRBJ1-1, the complete variable domain reads DVKVTQSSRYLVKRTGEKVFLECVQDMDHENMFWYRQDPGLGLRLIYFSYDVKMKEKGDIPEGYSVSREKKERFSLILESASTNQTSMYLCASSPGGGAWTEAFFGQGTRLTVV.

The chain links TRBV7-2 to TRBJ2-3, with 15 nucleotides matching TRBD2. The CDR3 has 18 amino acids. The germline gives CDR1 SGHTA, CDR2 FQGNSA. Germline trimming cut 5 bases from V and 2 bases from J; bases unmatched to any gene: 8. The CDR3 DNA follows: TGTGCCAGCAGCCCCCGGACTAGCGGGAGGGCCTTCACAGATACGCAGTATTTT. Translated, it gives CASSPRTSGRAFTDTQYF.

The CDR3 loop reads CASSPDRSSGNTIYF. CDR3 nucleotide sequence: TGTGCCAGCAGCCCCGACAGAAGCTCTGGAAACACCATATATTTT. The rearrangement links TRBV7-9 to TRBJ1-3, with a possible D match to TRBD1 (5 bases). Per germline, CDR1 SEHNR and CDR2 FQNEAQ (reference sequence). V lost 5 bases and J lost 0, with 11 bases in between. CDR3 length: 15 amino acids.

The DNA of the CDR3 is TGTGCCAGTAGTGGCCCCTCTAGCACAGATACGCAGTATTTT. Its translation is CASSGPSSTDTQYF. The chain recombines TRBV19 with TRBJ2-3; D remains ambiguous. This CDR3 contains 14 residues. Germline CDR1 is LNHDA and CDR2 is SQIVND (reference sequence). Trimming pared 5 bases from V and 0 bases from J, leaving 9 bases between. Using reference TRBV19 and TRBJ2-3 for the parts outside the CDR3, the full variable domain is DGGITQSPKYLFRKEGQNVTLSCEQNLNHDAMYWYRQDPGQGLRLIYYSQIVNDFQKGDIAEGYSVSREKKESFPLTVTSAQKNPTAFYLCASSGPSSTDTQYFGPGTRLTVL.

The CDR3 nucleotides are TGTGCCAGCAGCAAGGACATTAGCAATCAGCCCCAGCATTTT. Translating it yields CASSKDISNQPQHF. The gene calls are TRBV7-2 and TRBJ1-5; TRBD1 might be the D (5 bases). This CDR3 contains 14 residues. The germline CDR1 and CDR2 sequences are SGHTA and FQGNSA. V was clipped by 5 bases and J by 0 bases, with 8 bases between them.

The J gene is TRBJ2-7, the V gene TRBV7-2; TRBD2 matches 7 bases. This CDR3 spans 13 amino acids. Germline V gene lookup returns CDR1 SGHTA and CDR2 FQGNSA. V dropped 2 bases and J dropped 5; count of bases not matched to a gene: 3. This CDR3 reads CASSLTSANEQYF. In DNA form, the CDR3 reads TGTGCCAGCAGCTTAACTAGCGCCAACGAGCAGTACTTC.

This clone was detected only once. V usage is TRBV11-2 and J usage is TRBJ1-1; D is possibly TRBD1 (5 bases). Germline V CDR1 and CDR2: SGHAT, FQNNGV. This CDR3 region has 13 residues. Trimming removed 2 bases from V and 10 bases from J, with 14 bases in between. This CDR3 is CASSLMGGDPAFF. The CDR3 DNA follows: TGTGCCAGCAGCTTAATGGGGGGAGACCCAGCTTTCTTT.

The chain couples TRBV29-1 to TRBJ1-5, with a weak D call TRBD1 (6 bases). CDR3 length: 12 residues. CDR1 and CDR2 from the germline V gene are SQVTM and ANQGSEA. The V end lost 7 bases, the J end lost 2 bases, and 9 bases lay between the germline ends. The CDR3 coding sequence is TGCAGCGCCTCAGGGGGCAATCAGCCCCAGCATTTT. Translation gives CSASGGNQPQHF.

The chain links TRBV7-9 to TRBJ2-7; perhaps TRBD2 as D (6 bases). V gave up 6 bases and J gave up 5 bases, with 17 bases separating them. This CDR3 region has 14 residues. Germline lookup yields CDR1 SEHNR and CDR2 FQNEAQ (reference sequence). Written as DNA, the CDR3 is TGTGCCAGCAGTGGGATGGAGGGCCTAAACGAGCAGTACTTC. Residues: CASSGMEGLNEQYF.

The V gene is TRBV9, the J gene TRBJ2-3; 13 nucleotides agree with TRBD2. CDR3 length: 16 amino acids. The germline gives CDR1 SGDLS, CDR2 YYNGEE. Trimming took 4 bases from V and 2 from J; bases not matched to a gene: 4. The CDR3 DNA reads TGTGCCAGCAGCCTAGGACTAGCGGGGGCCACAGATACGCAGTATTTT. Amino acid sequence: CASSLGLAGATDTQYF. The whole variable domain, filled in from reference TRBV9 and TRBJ2-3, reads DSGVTQTPKHLITATGQRVTLRCSPRSGDLSVYWYQQSLDQGLQFLIQYYNGEERAKGNILERFSAQQFPDLHSELNLSSLELGDSALYFCASSLGLAGATDTQYFGPGTRLTVL.

V is TRBV5-1 and J is TRBJ2-3, with 10 bases matching TRBD2. The length of the CDR3 is 17 residues. Trimming at V came to 0 bases and at J to 5 bases, leaving 9 bases not matched to a gene. The germline gives CDR1 SGHRS, CDR2 YFSETQ. For the CDR3, the DNA is TGCGCCAGCAGCTTGGGCCTCCTAGCGGGAGTCGGAGATACGCAGTATTTT. This gives the protein CASSLGLLAGVGDTQYF.

A few counts support this clone. The chain carries TRBV7-9 and TRBJ2-7; D is possibly TRBD2 (5 bases). The CDR3 is 12 amino acids. Germline V gene data show CDR1 as SEHNR and CDR2 as FQNEAQ (reference sequence). V was clipped by 1 base and J by 6 bases, with 7 bases between them. CDR3 nucleotide sequence: TGTGCCAGCAGCTTAGGAGAGGGCGAGCAGTACTTC. This sequence encodes CASSLGEGEQYF. The full variable domain, completed using reference TRBV7-9 and TRBJ2-7, is DTGVSQNPRHKITKRGQNVTFRCDPISEHNRLYWYRQTLGQGPEFLTYFQNEAQLEKSRLLSDRFSAERPKGSFSTLEIQRTEQGDSAMYLCASSLGEGEQYFGPGTRLTVT.

This rearrangement joins TRBV6-4 to TRBJ2-3; a weak D match, TRBD1 (5 bases). The CDR3 totals 15 residues. The V end was cut by 4 bases, the J end by 4 bases, with 15 bases between. Germline V gene sequence: CDR1 MRHNA, CDR2 SNTAGT. The CDR3 DNA reads as TGTGCCAGCAGTGGCCGGGCAGGGATTGCAGATACGCAGTATTTT. This gives the protein CASSGRAGIADTQYF.

This clone occurred a few times. At one end, the junction sequence differs from germline, possibly due to a read error. The rearrangement joins TRBV10-3 to TRBJ2-5, with a weak D call TRBD2 (5 bases). This CDR3 spans 14 amino acids. CDR1 and CDR2 (germline): ENHRY, SYGVKD. CDR3 nucleotide sequence: TGTGCCAGCAGTAGCCTCGGCGGGCAAGAGACCCAGTACTTC. Amino acid sequence: CASSSLGGQETQYF.

CDR3 sequence reads: CAWKGQGHSPLHF. CDR3 nucleotides: TGTGCCTGGAAGGGACAGGGACATTCACCCCTCCACTTT. V gene TRBV30 combines with J gene TRBJ1-6; 9 nucleotides agree with TRBD1. V gave up 4 bases and J gave up 8 bases; unmatched junction bases: 3. The CDR3 is made up of 13 amino acids. Per the germline V gene, CDR1 is GTSNPN and CDR2 is SVGIG (reference sequence).

The chain employs TRBV28 and TRBJ2-2; 8 bases fit TRBD1. The germline gives CDR1 MDHEN, CDR2 SYDVKM. This CDR3 has 15 amino acids. The trim removed 3 bases at V and 6 bases at J, leaving 6 bases unmatched. CDR3 sequence (DNA): TGTGCCAGCAGTTTTGGGACAGGACCCTCCGGGGAGCTGTTTTTT. It is translated as CASSFGTGPSGELFF.

The rearrangement links TRBV6-5 to TRBJ1-1; D is ambiguous. This CDR3 has 15 amino acids. CDR1 MNHEY and CDR2 SVGAGI come from the germline V gene. The V end lost 3 bases, the J end lost 1 base, and 12 bases lay between the germline ends. For the CDR3, the DNA is TGTGCCAGCAGTTATTCTTCAGGTCGGAACACTGAAGCTTTCTTT. It encodes CASSYSSGRNTEAFF.

This clone was seen only once. The genes are TRBV19 and TRBJ2-3; TRBD1 matches 7 bases. Germline V gene sequence: CDR1 LNHDA, CDR2 SQIVND (reference sequence). The CDR3 runs 14 residues. Germline trimming cut 7 bases from V and 2 bases from J; bases unmatched to any gene: 6. DNA of the CDR3: TGTGCCAGTAAACCCGGGACAGCCACAGATACGCAGTATTTT. It encodes CASKPGTATDTQYF. The full variable domain, its missing parts supplied by reference TRBV19 and TRBJ2-3, is DGGITQSPKYLFRKEGQNVTLSCEQNLNHDAMYWYRQDPGQGLRLIYYSQIVNDFQKGDIAEGYSVSREKKESFPLTVTSAQKNPTAFYLCASKPGTATDTQYFGPGTRLTVL.

The chain is built from TRBV28 and TRBJ1-2; TRBD1 matches at 9 bases. CDR1 and CDR2 (germline): MDHEN, SYDVKM. Trimming removed 1 base from V and 2 bases from J; junction bases left unmatched: 8. This CDR3 contains 17 residues. CDR3 bases: TGTGCCAGCAGTTTATATCCTACTGGACAGGGGAACTATGGCTACACCTTC. Translated, it gives CASSLYPTGQGNYGYTF.

The chain uses TRBV29-1 and TRBJ2-3, with TRBD2 matching over 8 bases. Germline V CDR1 and CDR2: SQVTM, ANQGSEA. CDR3 length: 14 amino acids. The V segment lost 0 bases and the J segment 4 bases; nucleotides outside the gene matches: 3. CDR3 amino acids: CSVEDGTRSDTQYF. Written as DNA, the CDR3 is TGCAGCGTTGAAGATGGGACTAGATCAGATACGCAGTATTTT.

The chain has TRBV10-2 and TRBJ1-2, with a weak D call TRBD1 (5 bases). Trimming removed 3 bases at V and 3 bases at J, with 17 bases between. This CDR3 has 16 residues. The germline V gene has CDR1 WSHSY and CDR2 SAAADI. The CDR3 DNA is TGCGCCAGCAGTGACCCGGGGAGGGGAGATGACTATGGCTACACCTTC. Translated: CASSDPGRGDDYGYTF.

The CDR3 DNA sequence: TGTGCCAGCTCACCGGGACAGGGGGACGAGCAGTACTTC. The encoded protein is CASSPGQGDEQYF. The chain combines TRBV18 with TRBJ2-7, with TRBD1 identical over 11 bases. V lost 3 bases to trimming and J lost 5 bases; unmatched junction nucleotides: 0. Germline CDR1 reads KGHSH; CDR2 reads LQKENI. The CDR3 is 13 residues long.

This chain uses TRBV11-2 with TRBJ2-2; 8 bases map to TRBD2. From germline, CDR1 is SGHAT and CDR2 FQNNGV. The V gene end was trimmed by 1 base and the J gene end by 4 bases; junction bases not matched to a gene: 2. The CDR3 spans 15 residues. The CDR3 protein is CASSLVGGGTGELFF. The CDR3 coding sequence is TGTGCCAGCAGCTTAGTCGGGGGGGGCACCGGGGAGCTGTTTTTT.